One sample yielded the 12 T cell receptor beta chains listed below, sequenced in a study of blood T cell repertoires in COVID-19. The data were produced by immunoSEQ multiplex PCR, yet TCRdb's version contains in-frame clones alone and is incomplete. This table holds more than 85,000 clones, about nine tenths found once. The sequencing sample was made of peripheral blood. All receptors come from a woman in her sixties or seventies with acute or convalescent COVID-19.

The CDR3: CASSSNGQGSAYEQYF. Written as DNA, the CDR3 is TGTGCCAGCAGTTCAAACGGACAGGGTTCAGCCTACGAGCAGTACTTC. The chain recombines TRBV6-5 with TRBJ2-7; 8 bases fit TRBD1. The length of the CDR3 is 16 residues. J was trimmed by 2 bases and V by 4 bases; bases with no gene match: 10. Germline V gives CDR1 MNHEY, CDR2 SVGAGI.

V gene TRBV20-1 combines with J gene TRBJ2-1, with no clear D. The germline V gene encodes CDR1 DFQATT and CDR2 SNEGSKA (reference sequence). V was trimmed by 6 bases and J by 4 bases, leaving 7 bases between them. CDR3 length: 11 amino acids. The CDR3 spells CSATGYNEQFF. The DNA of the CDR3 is TGCAGTGCCACGGGTTACAATGAGCAGTTCTTC.

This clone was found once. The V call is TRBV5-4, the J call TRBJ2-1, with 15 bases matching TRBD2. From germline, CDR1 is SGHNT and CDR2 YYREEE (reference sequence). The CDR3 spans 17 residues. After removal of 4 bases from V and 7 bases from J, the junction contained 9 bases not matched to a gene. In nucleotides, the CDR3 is TGTGCCAGCAGCACGCCGGGGACTAGCGGGAGGAGGAATGAGCAGTTCTTC. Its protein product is CASSTPGTSGRRNEQFF.

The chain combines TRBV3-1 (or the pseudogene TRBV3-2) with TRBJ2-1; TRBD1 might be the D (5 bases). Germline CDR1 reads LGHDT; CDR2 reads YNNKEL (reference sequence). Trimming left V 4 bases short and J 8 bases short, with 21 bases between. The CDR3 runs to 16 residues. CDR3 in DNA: TGTGCCAGCAGCCCAGTGCGAGGCCAGGGTCTGTATGAGCAGTTCTTC. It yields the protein CASSPVRGQGLYEQFF.

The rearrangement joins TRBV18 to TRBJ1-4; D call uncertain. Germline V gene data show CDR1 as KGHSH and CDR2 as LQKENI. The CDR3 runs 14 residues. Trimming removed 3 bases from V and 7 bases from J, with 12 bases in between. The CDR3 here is CASSPDRGGEKLFF. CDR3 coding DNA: TGTGCCAGCTCACCGGACCGGGGTGGTGAAAAACTGTTTTTT.

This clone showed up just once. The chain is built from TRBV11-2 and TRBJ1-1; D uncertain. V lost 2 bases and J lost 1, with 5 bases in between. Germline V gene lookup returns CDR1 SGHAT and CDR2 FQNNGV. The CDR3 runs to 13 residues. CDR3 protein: CASSLYTNTEAFF. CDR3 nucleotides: TGTGCCAGCAGCTTATACACGAACACTGAAGCTTTCTTT. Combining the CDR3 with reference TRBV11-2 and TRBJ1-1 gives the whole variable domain EAGVAQSPRYKIIEKRQSVAFWCNPISGHATLYWYQQILGQGPKLLIQFQNNGVVDDSQLPKDRFSAERLKGVDSTLKIQPAKLEDSAVYLCASSLYTNTEAFFGQGTRLTVV.

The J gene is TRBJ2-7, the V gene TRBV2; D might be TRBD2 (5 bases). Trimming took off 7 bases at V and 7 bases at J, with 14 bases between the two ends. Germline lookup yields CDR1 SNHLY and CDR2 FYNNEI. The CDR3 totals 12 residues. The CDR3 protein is CASTSPQREQYF. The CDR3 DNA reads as TGTGCCAGCACCTCCCCCCAGCGGGAGCAGTACTTC.

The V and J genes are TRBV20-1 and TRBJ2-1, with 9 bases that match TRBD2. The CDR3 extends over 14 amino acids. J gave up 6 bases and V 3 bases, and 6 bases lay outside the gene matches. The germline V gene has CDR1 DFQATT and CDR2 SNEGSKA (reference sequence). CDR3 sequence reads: CSASDGGGANEQFF. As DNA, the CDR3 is TGCAGTGCTAGTGATGGCGGGGGGGCCAATGAGCAGTTCTTC.

The CDR3 region has the DNA TGTGCCAGCAGCAACCCCCCCCGGCGGGCTAACTATGGCTACACCTTC. It codes for CASSNPPRRANYGYTF. This rearrangement joins TRBV25-1 to TRBJ1-2, with D unresolved. The germline gives CDR1 MGHDK, CDR2 SYGVNS. The CDR3 runs to 16 residues. Trimming shortened V by 6 bases and J by 0 bases, and 17 bases separated the two germline ends.

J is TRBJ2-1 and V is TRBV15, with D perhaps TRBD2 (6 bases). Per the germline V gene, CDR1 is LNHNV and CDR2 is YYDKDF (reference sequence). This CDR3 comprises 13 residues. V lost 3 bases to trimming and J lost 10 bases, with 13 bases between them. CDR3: CATSRTSRPEQFF. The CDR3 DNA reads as TGTGCCACCAGCAGGACTAGTCGCCCCGAGCAGTTCTTC.

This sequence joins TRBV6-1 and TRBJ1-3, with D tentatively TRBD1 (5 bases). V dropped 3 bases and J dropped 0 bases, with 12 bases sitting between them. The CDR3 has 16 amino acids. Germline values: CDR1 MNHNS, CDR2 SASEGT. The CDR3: CASSDPAGHSGNTIYF. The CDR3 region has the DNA TGTGCCAGCAGTGACCCGGCAGGGCACTCTGGAAACACCATATATTTT.

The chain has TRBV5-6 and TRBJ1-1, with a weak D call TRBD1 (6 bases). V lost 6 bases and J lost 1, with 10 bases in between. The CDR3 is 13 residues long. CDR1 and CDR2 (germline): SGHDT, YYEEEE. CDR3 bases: TGTGCCAGCACCGGGGACAAGAACACTGAAGCTTTCTTT. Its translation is CASTGDKNTEAFF.